This T cell receptor (beta chain) came from a study of vaccination and CD4 T cells after COVID-19. The overall study: A median of 101 days (range 35 to 161) separated diagnosis from post-COVID sampling.

Cultured CD4+ T cell DNA underwent sequencing with the Oncomine TCR Beta short-read assay. Each CDR3 protein is one row after TCRdb ran MiXCR on the PCR reads. This table has under 20,000 distinct CDR3 sequences, just over 45% appearing once. Germline V CDR1 and CDR2: LNHDA, SQIVND (reference sequence). After removal of 6 bases from V and 3 bases from J, the junction contained 3 bases not matched to a gene. CDR3 length: 13 amino acids. The treatment here: approximately nine-day PBMC culture with coronavirus spike peptide pools or control peptides (ViraFEST assay). Once peptide pools had expanded antigen-specific T cells, ViraFEST sequenced TCRs. The authors swapped half the medium for fresh IL-2 medium on days 3 and 7. With regard to this clonotype: Antigen: not known.

Sequencing used CD4+ T cells from blood, cultured in vitro, obtained after SARS-CoV-2 vaccination. This chain uses TRBV19 with TRBJ1-2, with 8 bases lining up with TRBD1. This receptor was identified in a human donor who had recovered from COVID-19. CDR3: CASSTDRDYGYTF. The CDR3 DNA sequence: TGTGCCAGTAGCACGGACAGGGACTATGGCTACACCTTC.